Listed below are T cell receptor beta chains from one sample, sequenced in a study of vaccination and CD4 T cells after COVID-19. One entry per CDR3 protein results from TCRdb running MiXCR on the PCR reads. Here the sample spans about 17,000 distinct CDR3 sequences, about half being singletons. Which antigens these TCRs recognize remains unknown. Sequenced: CD4+ T cells from blood, cultured in vitro. The receptors originated from a human donor who had recovered from COVID-19. The CDR3 runs from the conserved cysteine through the conserved F or W. A D gene is named only where the DNA matches it firmly. A row's size may be missing; if present it is once, few, many or a size class.

>TRBV25-1|TRBJ2-1|-|-
CASSELGDPYNEQFF
TGTGCCAGCAGTGAATTGGGGGACCCCTACAATGAGCAGTTCTTC
>TRBV19|TRBJ1-6|few|-
CASSMMARGDSPLHF
TGTGCCAGTAGTATGATGGCCAGGGGTGATTCACCCCTCCACTTT
>TRBV14|TRBJ1-6|-|-
CASSREKPNSPLHF
TGTGCCAGCAGCCGAGAAAAGCCGAATTCACCCCTCCACTTT
>TRBV7-2|TRBJ2-7|-|-
CASSVPGRFTHEQYF
TGTGCCAGCAGCGTCCCGGGACGGTTTACCCACGAGCAGTACTTC
>TRBV20-1|TRBJ1-5|-|TRBD1
CSARTGVGQPQHF
TGCAGTGCTAGAACAGGGGTAGGACAGCCCCAGCATTTT
>TRBV6-1|TRBJ1-5|few|-
CASSPDPGSNQPQHF
TGTGCCAGCAGTCCCGACCCAGGTAGCAATCAGCCCCAGCATTTT
>TRBV9|TRBJ2-7|-|TRBD2
CASSPRDYSYEQYF
TGTGCCAGCAGCCCCCGGGACTATTCCTACGAGCAGTACTTC
>TRBV6-2/TRBV6-3|TRBJ1-1|-|-
CASSRDNLLNTEAFF
TGTGCCAGCAGTCGGGACAACTTACTGAACACTGAAGCTTTCTTT
>TRBV19|TRBJ2-7|-|TRBD1
CASSIGQGAGEQYF
TGTGCCAGCAGTATTGGACAGGGGGCCGGCGAGCAGTACTTC
>TRBV11-2|TRBJ1-3|-|-
CASSLGVASLSGNTIYF
TGTGCCAGCAGCTTAGGCGTGGCTTCCCTCTCTGGAAACACCATATATTTT
>TRBV5-4|TRBJ2-7|-|-
CASSPRPGTTTEQYF
TGTGCCAGCAGCCCTAGGCCTGGGACCACCACGGAGCAGTACTTC
>TRBV5-4|TRBJ2-5|-|-
CASSLAAETQYF
TGTGCCAGCAGCTTGGCCGCGGAGACCCAGTACTTC
>TRBV20-1|TRBJ2-7|-|-
CSARPRRGREHEQYF
TGCAGTGCTAGACCTCGGAGGGGGCGGGAGCACGAGCAGTACTTC
>TRBV24-1|TRBJ2-3|few|TRBD1
CATSVPRQGSADTQYF
TGTGCCACCAGTGTCCCTCGACAGGGGAGTGCAGATACGCAGTATTTT
>TRBV15|TRBJ2-7|few|TRBD2
CATSRGLAGGEQYF
TGTGCCACCAGCCGGGGACTAGCGGGAGGCGAGCAGTACTTC
>TRBV2|TRBJ1-6|once|-
CASTRLAGYNSPLHF
TGTGCCAGCACTCGGCTGGCGGGATATAATTCACCCCTCCACTTT
>TRBV12-3/TRBV12-4|TRBJ1-1|-|TRBD1
CASSRDSGNTEAFF
TGTGCCAGCAGTCGGGACAGCGGGAACACTGAAGCTTTCTTT
>TRBV6-1|TRBJ2-2|-|TRBD1
CASSPRQGNTGELFF
TGTGCCAGCAGTCCTAGACAGGGGAACACCGGGGAGCTGTTTTTT
>TRBV10-3|TRBJ2-7|-|TRBD1
CAISSRQGSSYEQYF
TGTGCCATCAGTTCTCGACAGGGGAGCTCCTACGAGCAGTACTTC
>TRBV29-1|TRBJ1-5|few|-
CSVGDDSNQPQHF
TGCAGCGTTGGTGACGATAGCAATCAGCCCCAGCATTTT
>TRBV24-1|TRBJ2-2|-|-
CATSDYTGELFF
TGTGCCACCAGTGATTACACCGGGGAGCTGTTTTTT
>TRBV20-1|TRBJ2-5|-|TRBD2
CSASGLADRETQYF
TGCAGTGCTTCCGGACTAGCGGACCGAGAGACCCAGTACTTC
>TRBV28|TRBJ2-3|-|TRBD1
CASRKTGGWGTDTQYF
TGTGCCAGCAGAAAAACAGGGGGCTGGGGCACAGATACGCAGTATTTT
>TRBV6-1|TRBJ2-5|-|-
CASSERSETQYF
TGTGCCAGCAGTGAAAGGTCCGAGACCCAGTACTTC
>TRBV7-9|TRBJ2-5|-|-
CASSWLGSQETQYF
TGTGCCAGCAGCTGGTTAGGCAGCCAAGAGACCCAGTACTTC
>TRBV12-3/TRBV12-4|TRBJ1-2|-|-
CASSFEGFDYGYTF
TGTGCCAGCAGTTTCGAGGGTTTCGACTATGGCTACACCTTC
>TRBV7-2|TRBJ2-3|few|-
CASRTGLGEDTQYF
TGTGCCAGCAGAACAGGATTAGGGGAGGATACGCAGTATTTT
>TRBV27|TRBJ1-1|few|TRBD1
CASSLQGARMNTEAFF
TGTGCCAGCAGTCTACAGGGGGCTCGGATGAACACTGAAGCTTTCTTT
>TRBV6-2/TRBV6-3|TRBJ2-7|-|-
CASSFYGSLRSYEQYF
TGTGCCAGCAGTTTTTACGGATCCTTAAGGTCCTACGAGCAGTACTTC
>TRBV6-9|TRBJ2-3|-|TRBD2
CASREEFGTSGGGFLTDTQYF
TGTGCCAGCAGGGAAGAGTTCGGGACTAGCGGGGGGGGGTTTCTCACAGATACGCAGTATTTT
>TRBV7-9|TRBJ2-5|few|-
CASSFWQNSGGETQYF
TGTGCCAGCAGCTTCTGGCAAAACTCCGGCGGGGAGACCCAGTACTTC